This passage covers 24 T cell receptor beta chains from one sample sequenced in a study of T cells after yellow fever vaccination. TCRdb re-derived calls from the 5' RACE reads in MiXCR, one entry per CDR3 protein. The sample has some 350,000 distinct CDR3 sequences; roughly 4.3% are singletons. Material: PBMCs, obtained 5 days after the yellow fever booster vaccination. The source is a man between 18 and 29 years old who received the YFV17D yellow fever vaccine.

At least ten counts were recorded for this clonotype. The chain uses TRBV7-9 and TRBJ2-1; D is unresolved. V was cut by 1 base and J by 4 bases, with 11 bases left in between. The germline CDR1 and CDR2 sequences are SEHNR and FQNEAQ (reference sequence). The CDR3 contains 15 residues. DNA of the CDR3: TGTGCCAGCAGCTTAGGGACCACTGATTACAATGAGCAGTTCTTC. Amino acids: CASSLGTTDYNEQFF.

This clonotype came up many times. This sequence joins TRBV3-1 and TRBJ2-5, with D possibly being TRBD1 (5 bases). CDR3 length equals 16 residues. V was shortened by 1 base and J by 2 bases, with 14 bases between the two germline ends. CDR1 is LGHDT and CDR2 is YNNKEL in the germline V gene (reference sequence). DNA of the CDR3: TGTGCCAGCAGCCAAGGTTTCCAGGGTGGTCAAGAGACCCAGTACTTC. Encoded protein: CASSQGFQGGQETQYF.

V and J are TRBV3-1 and TRBJ2-3; 10 bases fit TRBD2. The V gene end was trimmed by 0 bases and the J gene end by 4 bases; junction bases not matched to a gene: 4. Germline V gene data show CDR1 as LGHDT and CDR2 as YNNKEL (reference sequence). This CDR3 is built from 16 residues. CDR3 protein: CASSQDLAGDSDTQYF. The CDR3 DNA sequence: TGTGCCAGCAGCCAAGATCTAGCGGGGGATTCAGATACGCAGTATTTT.

This clonotype appeared a few times. This rearrangement joins TRBV7-9 to TRBJ2-3; a possible D gene is TRBD2 (5 bases). CDR1 is SEHNR and CDR2 is FQNEAQ in the germline V gene (reference sequence). CDR3 length: 13 residues. Between the trimmed V and J ends, which lost 3 bases and 5 bases, there was a span of 9 bases. CDR3 sequence (DNA): TGTGCCAGCAGCTTGACTACCGGAGATACGCAGTATTTT. This translates into CASSLTTGDTQYF.

Only a few counts were recorded for this clonotype. The chain couples TRBV4-1 to TRBJ1-1; 9 positions agree with TRBD1. V gave up 6 bases and J gave up 1 base; unmatched junction bases: 6. The V gene's germline CDR1 is MGHRA and CDR2 YSYEKL. The CDR3 has 15 residues. This chain's CDR3 is CASRDRGVSNTEAFF. CDR3 DNA sequence: TGCGCCAGCAGGGACAGGGGTGTTTCGAACACTGAAGCTTTCTTT.

This clonotype was counted at least ten times. DNA for the CDR3: TGTGCCAGCAGCCAAGAGACGGCCTACACAGATACGCAGTATTTT. Its translation: CASSQETAYTDTQYF. This rearrangement joins TRBV4-2 to TRBJ2-3; D remains ambiguous. V was clipped by 0 bases and J by 2 bases, with 9 bases between them. CDR3 length: 15 amino acids. Germline assignment: CDR1 LGHNA and CDR2 YNFKEQ.

This clonotype came up many times. The V gene is TRBV5-4, the J gene TRBJ2-7; tentative D call: TRBD1 (6 bases). The CDR3 is made up of 14 amino acids. The germline gives CDR1 SGHNT, CDR2 YYREEE (reference sequence). The ends were cut back, 0 bases at V and 7 bases at J, with 14 bases in the middle. DNA of the CDR3: TGTGCCAGCAGCTTGGAGGCAGGGGCAAGGGAGCAGTACTTC. It encodes CASSLEAGAREQYF.

This chain connects TRBV4-1 to TRBJ1-5; no clear D gene. With 4 bases removed from V and 6 bases from J, the gap between germline ends came to 4 bases. CDR1 and CDR2 (germline): MGHRA, YSYEKL. The CDR3 is 11 amino acids. The CDR3 DNA sequence: TGCGCCAGCAGCCGACGTCAGCCCCAGCATTTT. Translating it yields CASSRRQPQHF.

V usage is TRBV3-1 and J usage is TRBJ2-2; TRBD2 might be the D (6 bases). The V end lost 1 base, the J end lost 4 bases, and 13 bases lay between the germline ends. The CDR3 contains 16 residues. CDR1 LGHDT and CDR2 YNNKEL come from the germline V gene (reference sequence). For the CDR3, the DNA is TGTGCCAGCAGCCAAGCGTCCGGGACTGTCACCGGGGAGCTGTTTTTT. Amino acids: CASSQASGTVTGELFF.

This clonotype was detected ten times or more. The V gene is TRBV18, the J gene TRBJ2-1; D remains unclear. The germline V gene has CDR1 KGHSH and CDR2 LQKENI. The germline V and J ends were trimmed by 0 bases and 6 bases, with 6 bases remaining between them. The CDR3 totals 13 residues. The CDR3 loop reads CASSPPALNEQFF. In DNA form, the CDR3 reads TGTGCCAGCTCACCACCGGCTCTCAATGAGCAGTTCTTC.

The table lists this clonotype with a few counts. The rearrangement links TRBV4-3 to TRBJ2-2; 9 nucleotides line up with TRBD1. The germline V gene encodes CDR1 LGHNA and CDR2 YSLEER. This CDR3 region has 15 residues. V lost 8 bases and J lost 3; bases outside the gene matches: 7. CDR3 nucleotides: TGCGCCAGCTGCCGCAGGACAGGGGACACCGGGGAGCTGTTTTTT. Translated, it gives CASCRRTGDTGELFF.

This clonotype was seen more than once but under ten times. The V gene is TRBV7-2, the J gene TRBJ2-2; tentative D call: TRBD2 (6 bases). The CDR3 loop spans 14 amino acids. CDR1 is SGHTA, CDR2 FQGNSA, per germline. V lost 5 bases to trimming and J lost 6 bases, with 13 bases between them. As DNA, the CDR3 is TGTGCCAGCAGCCCGACTAGGTCGGCCGGGGAGCTGTTTTTT. It is translated as CASSPTRSAGELFF. The entire variable domain, with the rest obtained from reference TRBV7-2 and TRBJ2-2, is as follows: GAGVSQSPSNKVTEKGKDVELRCDPISGHTALYWYRQSLGQGLEFLIYFQGNSAPDKSGLPSDRFSAERTGGSVSTLTIQRTQQEDSAVYLCASSPTRSAGELFFGEGSRLTVL.

The chain is built from TRBV18 and TRBJ2-7; a weak D match, TRBD2 (7 bases). The V and J ends lost 4 bases and 1 base respectively, with 14 bases between them. CDR3 length equals 15 residues. Germline values: CDR1 KGHSH, CDR2 LQKENI. The CDR3 region has the DNA TGTGCCAGCTCACTAGGGAGGGGGGATTCCTACGAGCAGTACTTC. Its protein is CASSLGRGDSYEQYF.

The chain joins TRBV28 to TRBJ1-5; unclear D gene. Trimming pared 7 bases from V and 6 bases from J, leaving 10 bases between. This CDR3 is 12 amino acids long. The germline CDR1 and CDR2 sequences are MDHEN and SYDVKM. CDR3: CASIAVGQPQHF. In DNA, the CDR3 is TGTGCCAGCATCGCCGTTGGTCAGCCCCAGCATTTT.

This clonotype showed up just a few times. The chain is built from TRBV27 and TRBJ2-1; D not resolved. V was cut by 1 base and J by 1 base, with 14 bases left in between. Germline values: CDR1 MNHEY, CDR2 SMNVEV (reference sequence). This CDR3 spans 17 amino acids. Here the CDR3 reads CASSLFSDSLSYNEQFF. Written as DNA, the CDR3 is TGTGCCAGCAGTTTATTCTCTGATTCATTGTCCTACAATGAGCAGTTCTTC.

At least ten counts were recorded for this clonotype. This sequence joins TRBV7-9 and TRBJ2-3; 10 bases line up with TRBD2. CDR1 is SEHNR, CDR2 FQNEAQ, per germline (reference sequence). This CDR3 has 20 amino acids. The V segment lost 5 bases and the J segment 0 bases; nucleotides outside the gene matches: 17. In DNA, the CDR3 is TGTGCCAGCAGCCCAGAAAGTCCGGCTAGCGGGGGCCCTAGCACAGATACGCAGTATTTT. Translating it yields CASSPESPASGGPSTDTQYF. Together with reference TRBV7-9 and TRBJ2-3, the CDR3 gives the full variable domain: DTGVSQNPRHKITKRGQNVTFRCDPISEHNRLYWYRQTLGQGPEFLTYFQNEAQLEKSRLLSDRFSAERPKGSFSTLEIQRTEQGDSAMYLCASSPESPASGGPSTDTQYFGPGTRLTVL.

This clonotype has ten or more counts. One junction end does not reproduce the germline sequence, and a read error may be involved. The gene calls are TRBV5-1 and TRBJ2-1; 8 nucleotides align to TRBD1. This CDR3 is built from 15 residues. Germline CDR1 is SGHRS and CDR2 is YFSETQ. In nucleotides, the CDR3 is TGTGCCAGCAGCTCGACAGGGGACTCCTACAATGAGCAGTTCTTC. Its protein product is CASSSTGDSYNEQFF. Full variable domain (missing parts from reference TRBV5-1 and TRBJ2-1): KAGVTQTPRYLIKTRGQQVTLSCSPISGHRSVSWYQQTPGQGLQFLFEYFSETQRNKGNFPGRFSGRQFSNSRSEMNVSTLELGDSALYLCASSSTGDSYNEQFFGPGTRLTVL.

This clonotype has ten or more counts. The rearrangement joins TRBV12-3 or TRBV12-4 to TRBJ1-1; D uncertain. This CDR3 is 14 amino acids long. V lost 0 bases, J lost 11 bases, and 16 bases lay in between. The CDR3 protein is CASSLALPGQGAFF. The CDR3 bases are TGTGCCAGCAGTTTAGCTTTGCCGGGCCAAGGGGCTTTCTTT.

This clonotype was observed at least ten times. V and J are TRBV7-8 and TRBJ2-1; 11 bases agree with TRBD2. V trimming: 5 bases; J trimming: 6 bases; junction bases outside the gene matches: 6. This CDR3 is built from 15 residues. CDR1 SGHVS and CDR2 FQNEAQ come from the germline V gene. CDR3: CASSRTSGGSNEQFF. CDR3 coding DNA: TGTGCCAGCAGCCGTACTAGCGGGGGAAGCAATGAGCAGTTCTTC.

This clonotype showed up just a few times. The chain combines TRBV6-5 with TRBJ1-5, with a weak D call TRBD1 (5 bases). The CDR3 consists of 14 residues. Looked up from germline, CDR1 is MNHEY and CDR2 is SVGAGI. The V end was cut by 5 bases, the J end by 6 bases, with 14 bases between. The CDR3 spells CASSDGGGVQPQHF. For the CDR3, the DNA is TGTGCCAGCAGTGATGGCGGGGGGGTTCAGCCCCAGCATTTT.

The genes are TRBV5-1 and TRBJ1-2, with D possibly TRBD1 on 5 matching bases. Germline V gene sequence: CDR1 SGHRS, CDR2 YFSETQ. V gave up 6 bases and J gave up 2 bases, with 14 bases separating them. The CDR3 has 14 residues. The CDR3 reads CASTRGSTNYGYTF. CDR3 sequence (DNA): TGCGCCAGCACCCGGGGGTCCACAAACTATGGCTACACCTTC.

The sample holds a few counts of this clonotype. The chain links TRBV5-1 to TRBJ1-3, with a tentative D call TRBD1 (5 bases). Trimming removed 4 bases at V and 0 bases at J, with 11 bases between. This CDR3 is 15 amino acids long. CDR1 is SGHRS and CDR2 is YFSETQ in the germline V gene. CDR3 sequence reads: CASSNRTGSGNTIYF. DNA for the CDR3: TGCGCCAGCAGCAACAGGACCGGCTCTGGAAACACCATATATTTT. Full variable domain (missing parts from reference TRBV5-1 and TRBJ1-3): KAGVTQTPRYLIKTRGQQVTLSCSPISGHRSVSWYQQTPGQGLQFLFEYFSETQRNKGNFPGRFSGRQFSNSRSEMNVSTLELGDSALYLCASSNRTGSGNTIYFGEGSWLTVV.

The V and J genes are TRBV6-6 and TRBJ2-3; D ambiguous. V dropped 7 bases and J dropped 5 bases, with 16 bases sitting between them. CDR1 and CDR2 (germline): MNHNY, SVGAGI (reference sequence). This CDR3 region has 14 residues. CDR3 DNA sequence: TGTGCCAGCACCAAGGGCACCTTAGGAGATACGCAGTATTTT. Protein product: CASTKGTLGDTQYF.

This clonotype was observed a few times. The chain uses TRBV18 and TRBJ2-5; tentatively, D is TRBD1 (5 bases). V lost 3 bases and J lost 1, with 12 bases in between. Per the germline V gene, CDR1 is KGHSH and CDR2 is LQKENI. The CDR3 sequence is 15 residues long. The CDR3 region has the DNA TGTGCCAGCTCACCCGCCAAGGGGCCCCAAGAGACCCAGTACTTC. This encodes CASSPAKGPQETQYF.